A selection of T cell receptor beta chains follows, all from one sample in a study of PD-L1 blockade in urothelial cancer. Method: immunoSEQ multiplex PCR; TCRdb's copy keeps in-frame clones and lacks some. Altogether under 30,000 clones are present, about four fifths being singletons, with the ten largest covering roughly 9.1%. Source: PBMCs, taken around atezolizumab (anti-PD-L1) treatment. Receptors were obtained from a man aged 65-85 years with urothelial cancer. Each CDR3 is given with its conserved first and last residue. A D gene is named only where the DNA matches it firmly. Size values are once, few and many counts, or a class for expanded clones, and some rows have none.

j_call	cdr3_length	clone_size	d_call	v_call	cdr3_aa	cdr3_nt
TRBJ2-2	17	-	TRBD1	TRBV13	CASSLRTGLENTGELFF	TGTGCCAGCAGCCTGAGGACAGGGTTGGAAAACACCGGGGAGCTGTTTTTT
TRBJ2-5	15	-	-	TRBV11-3	CASSLGTNGQETQYF	TGTGCCAGCAGCTTAGGGACTAACGGCCAAGAGACCCAGTACTTC
TRBJ2-3	15	-	TRBD2	TRBV5-1	CASSLGDSGTDTQYF	TGCGCCAGCAGCTTGGGGGATAGCGGGACGGATACGCAGTATTTT
TRBJ2-1	15	-	TRBD2	TRBV6-1	CASSEAASGPNEQFF	TGTGCCAGCAGTGAAGCTGCTAGCGGCCCTAATGAGCAGTTCTTC
TRBJ2-7	15	-	TRBD2	TRBV4-1	CASSQGLAERNEQYF	TGCGCCAGCAGCCAAGGTCTAGCGGAGAGGAACGAGCAGTACTTC
TRBJ2-3	16	-	-	TRBV18	CASSRQNPTSTDTQYF	TGTGCCAGCTCCCGACAGAATCCTACTAGCACAGATACGCAGTATTTT
TRBJ1-2	17	-	-	TRBV2	CASSEPIGPRTPYGYTF	TGTGCCAGCAGTGAGCCGATTGGACCGCGGACACCTTATGGCTACACCTTC
TRBJ1-2	14	-	TRBD1	TRBV6-4	CASSEGQAGSGYTF	TGTGCCAGCAGTGAGGGACAGGCAGGGTCCGGCTACACCTTC
TRBJ2-1	16	once	-	TRBV4-2	CASSQEDDRLYNEQFF	TGTGCCAGCAGCCAAGAAGACGACAGGCTTTACAATGAGCAGTTCTTC
TRBJ2-1	17	-	-	TRBV2	CASSEARGGAAYNEQFF	TGTGCCAGCAGTGAAGCGCGTGGCGGGGCAGCCTACAATGAGCAGTTCTTC
TRBJ1-2	14	-	-	TRBV28	CASSFDRPQPGYTF	TGTGCCAGCAGTTTCGACAGGCCCCAGCCTGGCTACACCTTC
TRBJ2-2	15	-	-	TRBV7-2	CASSLVRFSTGELFF	TGTGCCAGCAGCTTAGTGCGGTTTAGCACCGGGGAGCTGTTTTTT
TRBJ1-1	13	-	-	TRBV5-4	CASSLDSGAEAFF	TGTGCCAGCAGCTTGGACTCAGGGGCTGAAGCTTTCTTT
TRBJ2-1	17	-	TRBD2	TRBV4-1	CASSQDGGRADYNEQFF	TGCGCCAGCAGCCAAGACGGCGGGAGGGCCGACTACAATGAGCAGTTCTTC
TRBJ1-2	13	-	-	TRBV7-3	CASSYSPWAGYTF	TGTGCCAGCAGCTACTCCCCGTGGGCTGGCTACACCTTC
TRBJ2-2	14	-	TRBD2	TRBV7-9	CASSFTASGGELFF	TGTGCCAGCAGCTTTACAGCTAGCGGCGGGGAGCTGTTTTTT
TRBJ2-5	16	-	TRBD1	TRBV11-2	CASSPRTGPRGETQYF	TGTGCCAGCAGCCCCCGGACGGGTCCCAGGGGGGAGACCCAGTACTTC
TRBJ1-5	13	-	TRBD1	TRBV19	CASTGTANQPQHF	TGTGCCAGTACTGGGACAGCTAATCAGCCCCAGCATTTT
TRBJ2-1	13	-	-	TRBV11-3	CASSFRDNNEQFF	TGTGCCAGCAGTTTCCGGGACAACAATGAGCAGTTCTTC
TRBJ2-4	19	-	TRBD2	TRBV19	CASSIGLAGAPFSKNIQYF	TGTGCCAGTAGTATAGGCCTAGCGGGAGCGCCTTTTTCCAAAAACATTCAGTACTTC
TRBJ2-7	16	-	TRBD2	TRBV11-2	CASRISGRANSYEQYF	TGTGCCAGCAGGATTAGCGGGAGGGCCAACTCCTACGAGCAGTACTTC
TRBJ2-7	16	few	TRBD2	TRBV2	CATSFYGTSGNHEQYF	TGTGCCACCTCTTTCTACGGGACTAGCGGGAACCACGAGCAGTACTTC
TRBJ2-3	14	-	TRBD2	TRBV7-9	CASSTSGNTDTQYF	TGTGCCAGCAGCACTAGCGGGAATACAGATACGCAGTATTTT
TRBJ1-2	13	-	TRBD1	TRBV9	CASSPQGGNGYTF	TGTGCCAGCAGCCCACAGGGGGGGAATGGCTACACCTTC
TRBJ2-5	14	-	TRBD2	TRBV19	CATRSGRAGETQYF	TGTGCCACCCGTAGCGGGAGGGCCGGGGAGACCCAGTACTTC
TRBJ2-3	16	-	TRBD1	TRBV6-6	CASSYQRGRLTDTQYF	TGTGCCAGCAGTTACCAGAGGGGGCGTCTGACAGATACGCAGTATTTT
TRBJ1-4	15	-	TRBD1	TRBV27	CASSSLGQGQEKLFF	TGTGCCAGCAGTTCCCTCGGACAGGGGCAAGAAAAACTGTTTTTT
TRBJ1-5	14	-	-	TRBV28	CASSFRGGDQPQHF	TGTGCCAGCAGTTTCAGGGGAGGGGATCAGCCCCAGCATTTT
TRBJ2-3	13	-	-	TRBV5-4	CASSLGRSDTQYF	TGTGCCAGCAGCTTGGGGCGGTCAGATACGCAGTATTTT
TRBJ2-6	14	-	-	TRBV5-1	CASRWGAGANVLTF	TGCGCCAGCAGGTGGGGGGCTGGGGCCAACGTCCTGACTTTC
TRBJ1-1	14	-	-	TRBV27	CASSSGGADMKAFF	TGTGCCAGCAGTTCCGGAGGGGCAGATATGAAGGCTTTCTTT
TRBJ2-1	15	-	-	TRBV7-9	CASSLGFSSYNEQFF	TGTGCCAGCAGCTTGGGCTTCAGCTCCTACAATGAGCAGTTCTTC
TRBJ2-2	17	-	TRBD2	TRBV5-4	CASSLGGRGANTGELFF	TGTGCCAGCAGCTTGGGCGGGAGAGGGGCAAACACCGGGGAGCTGTTTTTT
TRBJ2-5	15	-	TRBD2	TRBV5-1	CASSLTSGLQETQYF	TGCGCCAGCAGCTTGACTAGCGGCCTCCAAGAGACCCAGTACTTC
TRBJ2-1	15	-	TRBD2	TRBV10-1	CASSAGLAGENEQFF	TGCGCCAGCAGCGCGGGACTAGCGGGAGAAAATGAGCAGTTCTTC
TRBJ2-3	15	-	TRBD2	TRBV28	CASSPTSGMGGTQYF	TGTGCCAGCAGTCCGACTAGCGGGATGGGGGGCACGCAGTATTTT
TRBJ2-1	11	-	-	TRBV19	CASSTQGEQFF	TGTGCCAGTAGTACCCAGGGTGAGCAGTTCTTC
TRBJ2-7	17	once	TRBD1	TRBV7-6	CASSLGQGGYSSYEQYF	TGTGCCAGCAGCTTAGGACAGGGCGGGTACAGCTCCTACGAGCAGTACTTC
TRBJ2-2	11	-	-	TRBV27	CASRGAGELFF	TGTGCCAGCAGAGGGGCCGGGGAGCTGTTTTTT
TRBJ2-1	19	-	TRBD2	TRBV28	CAISTGRRLAGGSYNEQFF	TGTGCCATCTCCACGGGACGGAGACTAGCGGGAGGGTCCTACAATGAGCAGTTCTTC
TRBJ1-3	13	-	-	TRBV19	CASSPTERNTIYF	TGTGCCAGTAGTCCCACGGAGAGAAACACCATATATTTT
TRBJ1-2	13	-	-	TRBV18	CASSPAETGGYTF	TGTGCCAGCTCACCCGCCGAGACAGGAGGCTACACCTTC
TRBJ2-5	13	-	TRBD1	TRBV28	CASSLGGRETQYF	TGTGCCAGCAGTCTAGGGGGCCGAGAGACCCAGTACTTC
TRBJ2-3	12	-	-	TRBV2	CASRSDGDTQYF	TGTGCCAGCAGAAGCGACGGTGATACGCAGTATTTT
TRBJ2-1	14	-	-	TRBV5-4	CASSLGQENPEQFF	TGTGCCAGCAGCTTGGGACAGGAGAACCCTGAGCAGTTCTTC
TRBJ2-1	14	-	TRBD1	TRBV7-2	CASSATGTGNEQFF	TGTGCCAGCAGCGCCACCGGGACAGGCAATGAGCAGTTCTTC
TRBJ2-4	13	-	TRBD1	TRBV30	CAWTKGQGDIQYF	TGTGCCTGGACCAAGGGACAGGGGGACATTCAGTACTTC
TRBJ2-3	15	-	TRBD2	TRBV5-1	CASSFVAGGTDTQYF	TGCGCCAGCAGCTTTGTAGCGGGAGGAACAGATACGCAGTATTTT
TRBJ2-5	16	-	TRBD2	TRBV6-1	CASSEGGPGGPETQYF	TGTGCCAGCAGTGAGGGAGGTCCGGGAGGGCCTGAGACCCAGTACTTC
TRBJ2-1	16	few	-	TRBV19	CASSKASIGSYNEQFF	TGTGCCAGTAGTAAGGCTAGCATTGGCTCCTACAATGAGCAGTTCTTC
TRBJ1-5	14	-	TRBD1	TRBV5-4	CASSPGQGNQPQHF	TGTGCCAGCAGCCCGGGACAGGGGAATCAGCCCCAGCATTTT